The 32 T cell receptor beta chains reported below all come from one sample, sequenced in a study of blood T cell repertoires in COVID-19. Profiled with immunoSEQ multiplex PCR; TCRdb holds only in-frame clones, not every one. The sample consists of 180,000 or so clones, about 80% of them appearing once. The specimen sequenced was peripheral blood. These receptors were taken from a woman aged 70 to 79 with acute or convalescent COVID-19.

V usage is TRBV5-4 and J usage is TRBJ2-1; TRBD2 aligns across 10 bases. Trimming took 5 bases from V and 8 from J; bases not matched to a gene: 7. The CDR3 consists of 14 residues. Germline CDR1 and CDR2: SGHNT and YYREEE (reference sequence). As DNA, the CDR3 is TGTGCCAGCAGTCCTAGCGGGAGTCTCTATGAGCAGTTCTTC. Its translation is CASSPSGSLYEQFF.

The gene calls are TRBV6-2 or TRBV6-3 and TRBJ1-1, with D perhaps matching TRBD1 (5 bases). The CDR3 is 14 amino acids. V shed 2 bases and J shed 3 bases, with 10 bases lying between them. CDR1 is MNHEY and CDR2 is SVGEGT in the germline V gene. CDR3 residues: CASSYRGVHTEAFF. DNA of the CDR3: TGTGCCAGCAGTTACCGGGGGGTTCACACTGAAGCTTTCTTT.

The chain combines TRBV7-2 with TRBJ1-2, with 8 bases fitting TRBD1. Trimming cost V 5 bases and J 4 bases; bases outside gene matches: 6. Germline values: CDR1 SGHTA, CDR2 FQGNSA. This CDR3 contains 14 residues. CDR3 loop: CASSGRDRIYGYTF. The CDR3 DNA sequence: TGTGCCAGCAGCGGGAGGGACAGGATCTATGGCTACACCTTC.

This rearrangement joins TRBV15 to TRBJ1-5; D ambiguous. The CDR3 is made up of 12 amino acids. Germline lookup yields CDR1 LNHNV and CDR2 YYDKDF (reference sequence). Trimming stripped 5 bases from V and 0 bases from J, with 2 bases between. This chain's CDR3 is CATSLSNQPQHF. The CDR3 nucleotides are TGTGCCACCAGCCTTAGCAATCAGCCCCAGCATTTT.

The chain has TRBV5-1 and TRBJ1-5; a possible D gene is TRBD1 (6 bases). Trimming removed 0 bases at V and 4 bases at J, with 11 bases between. Germline V CDR1 and CDR2: SGHRS, YFSETQ. The CDR3 consists of 15 residues. CDR3: CASSLGQQGNQPQHF. The DNA of the CDR3 is TGCGCCAGCAGCTTGGGGCAACAGGGAAATCAGCCCCAGCATTTT.

The V and J genes are TRBV5-4 and TRBJ2-3, with D uncertain. Deletions cut 3 bases from V and 0 bases from J, with 14 bases between. The CDR3 runs 16 residues. CDR1 SGHNT and CDR2 YYREEE come from the germline V gene (reference sequence). The chain's CDR3 is CASSSDSRPSTDTQYF. The CDR3 DNA reads TGTGCCAGCAGCTCTGACTCTCGCCCTAGCACAGATACGCAGTATTTT.

The rearrangement links TRBV18 to TRBJ1-2, with 10 bases that match TRBD1. With 3 bases clipped from V and 8 bases from J, the junction kept 6 bases outside the gene matches. The CDR3 has 14 amino acids. CDR1 and CDR2 from the germline V gene are KGHSH and LQKENI. CDR3 nucleotide sequence: TGTGCCAGCTCACCTAAGGGGACAGGGGACGGCTACACCTTC. This encodes CASSPKGTGDGYTF.

The chain recombines TRBV19 with TRBJ1-5; D gene uncertain. CDR1 and CDR2 from the germline V gene are LNHDA and SQIVND (reference sequence). Trimming pared 3 bases from V and 5 bases from J, leaving 5 bases between. The CDR3 contains 12 residues. The CDR3 here is CASSMGDQPQHF. DNA for the CDR3: TGTGCCAGTAGTATGGGAGATCAGCCCCAGCATTTT. The whole variable domain, filled in from reference TRBV19 and TRBJ1-5, reads DGGITQSPKYLFRKEGQNVTLSCEQNLNHDAMYWYRQDPGQGLRLIYYSQIVNDFQKGDIAEGYSVSREKKESFPLTVTSAQKNPTAFYLCASSMGDQPQHFGDGTRLSIL.

The chain joins TRBV7-2 to TRBJ2-7; a weak D match, TRBD1 (5 bases). V shed 3 bases and J shed 1 base, with 10 bases lying between them. This CDR3 spans 14 amino acids. Per the germline V gene, CDR1 is SGHTA and CDR2 is FQGNSA. The CDR3: CASSFQGGSYEQYF. For the CDR3, the DNA is TGTGCCAGCAGCTTCCAGGGCGGTTCCTACGAGCAGTACTTC. Using reference TRBV7-2 and TRBJ2-7 for the parts outside the CDR3, the full variable domain is GAGVSQSPSNKVTEKGKDVELRCDPISGHTALYWYRQSLGQGLEFLIYFQGNSAPDKSGLPSDRFSAERTGGSVSTLTIQRTQQEDSAVYLCASSFQGGSYEQYFGPGTRLTVT.

The gene calls are TRBV11-2 and TRBJ1-1; TRBD1 agrees at 8 bases. Germline V lookup: CDR1 SGHAT, CDR2 FQNNGV. V lost 2 bases to trimming and J lost 7 bases; unmatched junction nucleotides: 12. This CDR3 comprises 16 residues. The CDR3 DNA reads TGTGCCAGCAGCTTACTCCAGACAGGGGCACTATATGAAGCTTTCTTT. Protein: CASSLLQTGALYEAFF.

The CDR3 reads CATSDPGGAGWTDTQYF. Written as DNA, the CDR3 is TGTGCCACCAGTGATCCAGGGGGCGCAGGGTGGACAGATACGCAGTATTTT. The chain carries TRBV24-1 and TRBJ2-3; 8 nucleotides agree with TRBD1. The ends lost 3 bases at V and 3 bases at J; junction bases unmatched: 10. Germline CDR1 and CDR2: KGHDR and SFDVKD. The CDR3 covers 17 residues.

This chain links TRBV3-1 (or the pseudogene TRBV3-2) with TRBJ1-4, with TRBD1 matching over 9 bases. Germline assignment: CDR1 LGHDT and CDR2 YNNKEL (reference sequence). V trimming: 11 bases; J trimming: 8 bases; junction bases outside the gene matches: 18. The CDR3 sequence is 16 residues long. This CDR3 reads CASSSGGNRGREKLFF. The CDR3 coding sequence is TGTGCCTCCTCAAGCGGAGGTAACAGGGGGCGCGAAAAACTGTTTTTT.

The genes are TRBV6-5 and TRBJ2-5; no firm D call. Trimming left V 7 bases short and J 9 bases short, with 21 bases between. Germline-derived CDR1 and CDR2 are MNHEY and SVGAGI. The CDR3 is 14 residues long. CDR3 region: CASTLDGQQIAQYF. The CDR3 nucleotides read TGTGCCAGCACCCTAGACGGTCAACAAATAGCCCAGTACTTC.

This clone has only a few counts. The chain employs TRBV2 and TRBJ1-2; D gene ambiguous. This CDR3 spans 12 amino acids. Germline V lookup: CDR1 SNHLY, CDR2 FYNNEI. Trimming removed 9 bases at V and 4 bases at J, with 12 bases between. The CDR3 loop is CARSQVGYGYTF. CDR3 coding DNA: TGTGCCAGGAGTCAGGTTGGCTATGGCTACACCTTC.

This clone was seen only a few times. V gene TRBV5-6 combines with J gene TRBJ2-2; 9 nucleotides agree with TRBD2. The CDR3 is 16 residues long. Trimming cost V 0 bases and J 4 bases; bases outside gene matches: 4. Looked up from germline, CDR1 is SGHDT and CDR2 is YYEEEE. The DNA of the CDR3 is TGTGCCAGCAGCTTGGAACTAGCGGGTGTCACCGGGGAGCTGTTTTTT. Translating it yields CASSLELAGVTGELFF.

This clone has more than one count but fewer than ten. J is TRBJ2-1 and V is TRBV6-4, with 11 positions matching TRBD1. V dropped 0 bases and J dropped 7; count of bases not matched to a gene: 8. The CDR3 has 17 residues. Germline CDR1 reads MRHNA; CDR2 reads SNTAGT. CDR3 nucleotide sequence: TGTGCCAGCAGTGACTCGATAAGGGACAGGGGGAAAAATGAGCAGTTCTTC. This gives the protein CASSDSIRDRGKNEQFF.

About this clone: An end of the junction does not agree with germline; a read error may underlie this. This sequence joins TRBV5-6 and TRBJ2-1, with 7 nucleotides matching TRBD1. The CDR3 is 12 amino acids. The germline V gene encodes CDR1 SGHDT and CDR2 YYEEEE. The CDR3 reads CASSLDKGGWLF. The CDR3 DNA reads TGTGCCAGCAGCTTGGACAAAGGGGGCTGGCTCTTC.

The J gene is TRBJ1-4, the V gene TRBV28, with D maybe TRBD1 (6 bases). Deletions cut 5 bases from V and 4 bases from J, with 11 bases between. Germline V gene sequence: CDR1 MDHEN, CDR2 SYDVKM. This CDR3 spans 14 amino acids. CDR3 coding DNA: TGTGCCAGCAGTAGCAGGGGCCTTAATGAAAAACTGTTTTTT. Amino acids: CASSSRGLNEKLFF.

The chain carries TRBV19 and TRBJ2-7; 8 bases agree with TRBD2. With 6 bases clipped from V and 5 bases from J, the junction kept 9 bases outside the gene matches. The CDR3 runs 14 residues. Germline assignment: CDR1 LNHDA and CDR2 SQIVND (reference sequence). CDR3 amino acids: CASRKTSEVNEQYF. In DNA, the CDR3 is TGTGCCAGTAGGAAGACTAGCGAAGTAAACGAGCAGTACTTC.

This clone was seen a handful of times. The chain is built from TRBV2 and TRBJ2-7; 9 bases match TRBD2. The CDR3 contains 16 residues. J was trimmed by 0 bases and V by 6 bases; bases with no gene match: 9. Germline CDR1 and CDR2: SNHLY and FYNNEI. CDR3 amino acids: CASSNGLALSSYEQYF. Here the CDR3 DNA reads TGTGCCAGCAGCAATGGACTAGCGTTGAGCTCCTACGAGCAGTACTTC.

The J gene is TRBJ2-3, the V gene TRBV4-1; a possible D gene is TRBD2 (5 bases). CDR1 is MGHRA and CDR2 is YSYEKL in the germline V gene. Trimming pared 0 bases from V and 6 bases from J, leaving 10 bases between. CDR3 length: 14 amino acids. CDR3 in DNA: TGCGCCAGCAGCCAAGAACTAGGAGCCGATACGCAGTATTTT. Amino acids: CASSQELGADTQYF.

This chain joins TRBV5-1 and TRBJ2-1; TRBD1 matches 7 bases. CDR1 and CDR2 (germline): SGHRS, YFSETQ. This CDR3 comprises 13 residues. The junction had 8 bases not matched to a gene; V was cut back by 1 base and J by 13 bases. The CDR3 DNA sequence: TGCGCCAGCAGCTTGCCTATAGACAGGGAACAGTTCTTC. Translated: CASSLPIDREQFF.

This clone was observed once. This rearrangement joins TRBV11-2 to TRBJ2-3; no firm D call. The CDR3 has 14 residues. The V end lost 5 bases, the J end lost 1 base, and 10 bases lay between the germline ends. The germline V gene has CDR1 SGHAT and CDR2 FQNNGV. CDR3 bases: TGTGCCAGCAGCGGTCATGCGGGCACAGATACGCAGTATTTT. Its protein is CASSGHAGTDTQYF. Using reference TRBV11-2 and TRBJ2-3 for the parts outside the CDR3, the full variable domain is EAGVAQSPRYKIIEKRQSVAFWCNPISGHATLYWYQQILGQGPKLLIQFQNNGVVDDSQLPKDRFSAERLKGVDSTLKIQPAKLEDSAVYLCASSGHAGTDTQYFGPGTRLTVL.

The chain recombines TRBV7-2 with TRBJ2-1, with 8 bases fitting TRBD1. Germline CDR1 SGHTA, CDR2 FQGNSA. The CDR3 extends over 12 amino acids. The junction had 1 base not matched to a gene; V was cut back by 3 bases and J by 9 bases. The CDR3: CASSFGQGEQFF. The CDR3 DNA is TGTGCCAGCAGCTTTGGACAGGGTGAGCAGTTCTTC. Filled out from reference TRBV7-2 and TRBJ2-1, the complete variable domain reads GAGVSQSPSNKVTEKGKDVELRCDPISGHTALYWYRQSLGQGLEFLIYFQGNSAPDKSGLPSDRFSAERTGGSVSTLTIQRTQQEDSAVYLCASSFGQGEQFFGPGTRLTVL.

In this sample, this clone turned up once. The rearrangement joins TRBV18 to TRBJ1-3; 7 positions match TRBD1. V gave up 4 bases and J gave up 0 bases; unmatched junction bases: 6. The CDR3 is made up of 16 amino acids. Germline CDR1 KGHSH, CDR2 LQKENI. CDR3 protein: CASSQGQPDSGNTIYF. CDR3 in DNA: TGTGCCAGCTCACAGGGACAGCCCGACTCTGGAAACACCATATATTTT.

The V and J genes are TRBV7-6 and TRBJ2-1; 9 bases agree with TRBD2. CDR3 length equals 17 residues. Per the germline V gene, CDR1 is SGHVS and CDR2 is FNYEAQ. V was pared by 1 base and J by 5 bases, with 9 bases of the junction left unmatched. CDR3 region: CASSLVQVAGEDNEQFF. The CDR3 DNA is TGTGCCAGCAGCTTAGTTCAGGTAGCGGGGGAGGACAATGAGCAGTTCTTC.

This chain links TRBV30 with TRBJ2-3, with 9 bases fitting TRBD2. The CDR3 has 16 residues. CDR1 and CDR2 (germline): GTSNPN, SVGIG (reference sequence). V dropped 2 bases and J dropped 1; count of bases not matched to a gene: 7. The CDR3 is CAWSPLIAGGTDTQYF. The CDR3 region has the DNA TGTGCCTGGAGTCCCCTCATAGCGGGGGGCACAGATACGCAGTATTTT.

V usage is TRBV6-6 and J usage is TRBJ1-2; the match to TRBD1 covers 7 bases. The CDR3 runs to 14 residues. The V gene's germline CDR1 is MNHNY and CDR2 SVGAGI (reference sequence). V trimming: 5 bases; J trimming: 5 bases; junction bases outside the gene matches: 8. CDR3 coding DNA: TGTGCCAGCAGTACCGAGGGACAGTCGTATGGCTACACCTTC. Amino acid sequence: CASSTEGQSYGYTF.

V and J are TRBV11-2 and TRBJ1-2; a possible D gene is TRBD1 (6 bases). Germline CDR1 is SGHAT and CDR2 is FQNNGV. V lost 3 bases and J 8 bases, leaving 16 bases between the germline ends. This CDR3 is built from 14 residues. The CDR3 region is CASSFGQSLRGYTF. The CDR3 region has the DNA TGTGCCAGCAGCTTTGGACAGTCCCTGAGAGGCTACACCTTC. Filled out from reference TRBV11-2 and TRBJ1-2, the complete variable domain reads EAGVAQSPRYKIIEKRQSVAFWCNPISGHATLYWYQQILGQGPKLLIQFQNNGVVDDSQLPKDRFSAERLKGVDSTLKIQPAKLEDSAVYLCASSFGQSLRGYTFGSGTRLTVV.

The chain employs TRBV3-1 (or the pseudogene TRBV3-2) and TRBJ2-5; D is possibly TRBD2 (6 bases). CDR3 length equals 16 residues. Trimming removed 2 bases at V and 5 bases at J, with 18 bases between. Looked up from germline, CDR1 is LGHDT and CDR2 is YNNKEL (reference sequence). As DNA, the CDR3 is TGTGCCAGCAGCCAAATAGCGGAAGGCTTCAGGGAGACCCAGTACTTC. It specifies CASSQIAEGFRETQYF.

The chain employs TRBV5-4 and TRBJ2-1, with 12 bases that match TRBD1. Germline CDR1 reads SGHNT; CDR2 reads YYREEE (reference sequence). V was pared by 2 bases and J by 7 bases, with 4 bases of the junction left unmatched. The length of the CDR3 is 15 residues. As DNA, the CDR3 is TGTGCCAGCAGCTTAAGGGACAGGGGGCAGAATGAGCAGTTCTTC. Amino acid sequence: CASSLRDRGQNEQFF.

This clone was observed a single time. The chain is built from TRBV30 and TRBJ1-4; D is ambiguous. V lost 7 bases and J 4 bases, leaving 13 bases between the germline ends. Germline V lookup: CDR1 GTSNPN, CDR2 SVGIG (reference sequence). This CDR3 spans 13 amino acids. The CDR3 is CAFAPQNNEKLFF. As DNA, the CDR3 is TGTGCCTTCGCACCCCAGAATAATGAAAAACTGTTTTTT.